The 11 T cell receptor beta chains below were found in one sample sequenced in a study of regulatory T cells in long-lasting Graves disease. Building of the TCR beta libraries involved iRepertoire HTBI primers and Arm-PCR of CDR3 regions. One entry per CDR3 protein results from TCRdb running MiXCR on the multiplex PCR reads. The sample carries 300,000 to 400,000 distinct CDR3 sequences, under 20% recorded once. Time point here: newly diagnosed GD, antithyroid drugs for less than 3 months. The TCR library used RNA extracted from PBMCs. The source was peripheral blood mononuclear cells (PBMCs), collected at new diagnosis, from a patient treated with antithyroid drugs. Receptors were obtained from a female donor with Graves disease.

The chain links TRBV11-3 to TRBJ2-7, with D possibly matching TRBD2 (6 bases). The CDR3 is 16 residues long. Germline loops: CDR1 SGHNT, CDR2 YENEEA. V was shortened by 2 bases and J by 6 bases, with 20 bases between the two germline ends. CDR3 nucleotides: TGTGCCAGCAGCTTAAAGGCTAGGGCTAGCGAAGGCGAGCAGTACTTC. Protein sequence: CASSLKARASEGEQYF.

Regarding this clonotype: This may come from a read error, since a much larger clone is one base off. The genes are TRBV2 and TRBJ2-3, with 10 bases matching TRBD2. The CDR3 is made up of 14 amino acids. Germline CDR1 SNHLY, CDR2 FYNNEI. With V trimmed by 8 bases and J by 9 bases, 11 bases remained unmatched. For the CDR3, the DNA is TGTGCCAGCTCAGCGGGAGGGCCAATGGGCACGCAGTATTTT. It encodes CASSAGGPMGTQYF.

This clonotype was counted many times. The chain combines TRBV2 with TRBJ1-3; D remains unclear. This CDR3 region has 14 residues. Germline assignment: CDR1 SNHLY and CDR2 FYNNEI. V shed 6 bases and J shed 0 bases, with 9 bases lying between them. The CDR3 is CASRGLSSGNTIYF. The CDR3 DNA sequence: TGTGCCAGCAGGGGCCTAAGCTCTGGAAACACCATATATTTT.

This clonotype was seen at least ten times. J is TRBJ2-7 and V is TRBV12-3 or TRBV12-4; 8 nucleotides align to TRBD2. The CDR3 runs 12 residues. The V segment lost 8 bases and the J segment 4 bases; nucleotides outside the gene matches: 4. DNA for the CDR3: TGTGCCAGCGCCCGGGGGGGATACGAGCAGTACTTC. Its protein product is CASARGGYEQYF.

The chain is built from TRBV30 and TRBJ2-2, with D possibly matching TRBD2 (6 bases). This CDR3 comprises 14 residues. Per the germline V gene, CDR1 is GTSNPN and CDR2 is SVGIG (reference sequence). V gave up 1 base and J gave up 6 bases, with 12 bases separating them. CDR3 protein: CAWSDGREAGELFF. The CDR3 coding sequence is TGTGCCTGGAGTGACGGCAGGGAGGCCGGGGAGCTGTTTTTT.

This clonotype has at least ten counts. V gene TRBV4-1 combines with J gene TRBJ1-3; D is possibly TRBD1 (5 bases). The length of the CDR3 is 16 residues. Deletions cut 0 bases from V and 0 bases from J, with 9 bases between. Germline CDR1 MGHRA, CDR2 YSYEKL. The CDR3 reads CASSQDRGISGNTIYF. The CDR3 nucleotides read TGCGCCAGCAGCCAAGATAGGGGTATCTCTGGAAACACCATATATTTT.

A word on this clonotype: A junction end diverges from the germline sequence, so it may reflect a read error. The rearrangement uses TRBV11-2 and TRBJ2-1, with D possibly TRBD2 on 5 matching bases. The germline gives CDR1 SGHAT, CDR2 FQNNGV. CDR3 size: 21 residues. In DNA form, the CDR3 reads TGTGCCAGCAGCTTACGTGGTGGCTCCGGGGAGATCTTGAGCTCCTACAATAAGCAGTTCTTC. It encodes CASSLRGGSGEILSSYNKQFF.

This clonotype was recorded a few times. The rearrangement uses TRBV19 and TRBJ2-1; 10 positions match TRBD1. The CDR3 has 15 residues. J gave up 9 bases and V 6 bases, and 11 bases lay outside the gene matches. From germline, CDR1 is LNHDA and CDR2 SQIVND (reference sequence). CDR3 sequence: CASSPGGQGTREQFF. The CDR3 bases are TGTGCCAGTAGCCCCGGGGGACAGGGGACCCGTGAGCAGTTCTTC.

The V gene is TRBV28, the J gene TRBJ2-2; unclear D gene. V gave up 8 bases and J gave up 3 bases, with 13 bases separating them. CDR3 length: 14 amino acids. Germline V gives CDR1 MDHEN, CDR2 SYDVKM. The CDR3: CASSMAADTGELFF. The CDR3, as DNA: TGTGCCAGCTCTATGGCGGCAGACACCGGGGAGCTGTTTTTT. The full variable domain, rest sourced from reference TRBV28 and TRBJ2-2, is DVKVTQSSRYLVKRTGEKVFLECVQDMDHENMFWYRQDPGLGLRLIYFSYDVKMKEKGDIPEGYSVSREKKERFSLILESASTNQTSMYLCASSMAADTGELFFGEGSRLTVL.

Points on this clonotype: At one end, the junction sequence differs from germline, possibly due to a read error. This chain connects TRBV2 to TRBJ2-1; 8 nucleotides agree with TRBD1. This CDR3 spans 16 amino acids. Germline CDR1 reads SNHLY; CDR2 reads FYNNEI. In DNA, the CDR3 is TGTGCCAGCAGTGACAGGGGGCAGGGTGGTATAGAGACCCATTACTTC. Residues: CASSDRGQGGIETHYF.

Written as DNA, the CDR3 is TGTGCCAGCAGCCAAGGAATAGCAGGGGGGGGACAAGAGACCCAGTACTTC. Protein sequence: CASSQGIAGGGQETQYF. V usage is TRBV3-1 and J usage is TRBJ2-5; tentatively, D is TRBD1 or TRBD2 (7 bases each). Germline V gives CDR1 LGHDT, CDR2 YNNKEL (reference sequence). V lost 1 base and J 2 bases, leaving 17 bases between the germline ends. The CDR3 spans 17 residues.